Each of the 12 T cell receptor beta chains below was sequenced from the same sample in a study of identical twins. Using its own MiXCR run on the 5' RACE reads, TCRdb lists one record per CDR3 protein. The data show 690,000 or so distinct CDR3 sequences, with 8.5% to 9% seen just once and approximately 0.89% held by the top ten. The same specimen was also included in a second study, on yellow fever vaccine responses in identical twins.

Sequencing used PBMCs. Receptors originate from a woman between 18 and 29 years old in good health.

CDR3: CASSSAGTGADEQYF. CDR3 DNA sequence: TGTGCCAGCAGTTCGGCCGGGACAGGGGCTGACGAGCAGTACTTC. The chain is built from TRBV28 and TRBJ2-7, with TRBD1 identical over 10 bases. Germline V gives CDR1 MDHEN, CDR2 SYDVKM. The CDR3 consists of 15 residues. V lost 4 bases and J lost 5; bases outside the gene matches: 8.

This clonotype was observed a handful of times. The genes are TRBV20-1 and TRBJ2-1; the D is unclear. Trimming shortened V by 2 bases and J by 4 bases, and 15 bases separated the two germline ends. CDR1 and CDR2 from the germline V gene are DFQATT and SNEGSKA (reference sequence). The CDR3 totals 15 residues. The CDR3, as DNA: TGCAGTGCTAGACCACTGGTTAATTCATACAATGAGCAGTTCTTC. This gives the protein CSARPLVNSYNEQFF.

The rearrangement uses TRBV5-1 and TRBJ2-2, with no clear D. Germline assignment: CDR1 SGHRS and CDR2 YFSETQ. The CDR3 totals 16 residues. Trimming stripped 1 base from V and 4 bases from J, with 14 bases between. The CDR3 region is CASSLNIIILTGELFF. The CDR3 DNA follows: TGCGCCAGCAGCTTGAATATCATTATCCTCACCGGGGAGCTGTTTTTT.

This clonotype was recorded at least ten times. The V call is TRBV3-1, the J call TRBJ2-6; a possible D gene is TRBD1 (6 bases). Germline V CDR1 and CDR2: LGHDT, YNNKEL (reference sequence). V lost 2 bases, J lost 7 bases, and 9 bases lay in between. The length of the CDR3 is 14 residues. The CDR3 DNA sequence: TGTGCCAGCAGCCAACAGGGGTTAGCCAACGTCCTGACTTTC. It yields the protein CASSQQGLANVLTF.

This clonotype was observed at least ten times. This chain connects TRBV27 to TRBJ2-7, with 7 nucleotides matching TRBD1. The CDR3 sequence is 16 residues long. V gave up 4 bases and J gave up 4 bases; unmatched junction bases: 13. In germline, CDR1 is MNHEY, CDR2 SMNVEV (reference sequence). CDR3 bases: TGTGCCAGCAGTTCCACCCACAGGGGCCCCATGTACGAGCAGTACTTC. This sequence encodes CASSSTHRGPMYEQYF.

This clonotype was detected a few times. This chain joins TRBV10-1 and TRBJ2-7; 11 nucleotides align to TRBD2. Germline CDR1 is WNHNN and CDR2 is SYGVQD (reference sequence). The CDR3 sequence is 15 residues long. V was clipped by 5 bases and J by 7 bases; unmatched bases: 10. The CDR3 loop reads CASSLVLAGAGEQYF. CDR3 DNA sequence: TGCGCCAGCAGTTTGGTACTAGCGGGAGCGGGAGAGCAGTACTTC.

The J gene is TRBJ2-2, the V gene TRBV11-1; D tentatively fits TRBD1 or TRBD2 (5 bases each). The CDR3 runs to 19 residues. The ends were cut back, 4 bases at V and 0 bases at J, with 21 bases in the middle. CDR1 and CDR2 (germline): SGHAT, FQDESV (reference sequence). The CDR3 region is CASSSTNLGVGANTGELFF. CDR3 DNA sequence: TGTGCCAGCAGCTCCACAAATCTGGGGGTAGGGGCGAACACCGGGGAGCTGTTTTTT. Using reference TRBV11-1 and TRBJ2-2 for the parts outside the CDR3, the full variable domain is EAEVAQSPRYKITEKSQAVAFWCDPISGHATLYWYRQILGQGPELLVQFQDESVVDDSQLPKDRFSAERLKGVDSTLKIQPAELGDSAMYLCASSSTNLGVGANTGELFFGEGSRLTVL.

This clonotype was detected only a few times. The chain employs TRBV3-1 and TRBJ2-1; TRBD2 aligns across 8 bases. The ends lost 4 bases at V and 5 bases at J; junction bases unmatched: 10. Germline V gives CDR1 LGHDT, CDR2 YNNKEL (reference sequence). This CDR3 is built from 16 residues. CDR3 nucleotide sequence: TGTGCCAGCAGCCTACGGGAGGGGCGAGCACACAATGAGCAGTTCTTC. It codes for CASSLREGRAHNEQFF.

This clonotype was observed a few times. The gene calls are TRBV7-8 and TRBJ2-1; maybe TRBD1 (6 bases). CDR1 SGHVS and CDR2 FQNEAQ come from the germline V gene. CDR3 length: 14 amino acids. Between the trimmed V and J ends, which lost 8 bases and 0 bases, there was a span of 11 bases. The CDR3 region has the DNA TGTGCCAGCCAGGGGCGCAGCTCCTACAATGAGCAGTTCTTC. Translation gives CASQGRSSYNEQFF.

V gene TRBV6-4 combines with J gene TRBJ2-1; 9 nucleotides agree with TRBD2. Germline-derived CDR1 and CDR2 are MRHNA and SNTAGT. J gave up 5 bases and V 4 bases, and 6 bases lay outside the gene matches. The CDR3 is 15 residues long. CDR3 sequence (DNA): TGTGCCAGCAGTGTGGAAGCGGGGGGAAACAATGAGCAGTTCTTC. Translation gives CASSVEAGGNNEQFF.

The chain combines TRBV30 with TRBJ2-7; maybe TRBD2 (7 bases). There are 13 residues in the CDR3. The V and J ends lost 3 bases and 5 bases respectively, with 14 bases between them. CDR1 and CDR2 (germline): GTSNPN, SVGIG (reference sequence). CDR3 amino acids: CAWRSGGRNEQYF. DNA for the CDR3: TGTGCCTGGAGATCGGGGGGCCGGAACGAGCAGTACTTC.

There are a few counts of this clonotype. The chain carries TRBV5-1 and TRBJ2-1, with D unresolved. Germline CDR1 is SGHRS and CDR2 is YFSETQ. The ends were cut back, 6 bases at V and 7 bases at J, with 14 bases in the middle. This CDR3 contains 13 residues. The CDR3 loop is CASTTGPVNEQFF. As DNA, the CDR3 is TGCGCCAGCACGACGGGCCCCGTAAATGAGCAGTTCTTC.